These T cell receptor beta chains were read from a single sample in a study of T-cell memory formation after mild COVID-19. One entry per CDR3 protein, called by TCRdb with MiXCR from the 5' RACE reads. The table has approximately 45,000 distinct CDR3 sequences, 6% to 8.5% seen once. Material: PBMCs or a T cell subset sorted from them (not recorded which). These receptors came from an adult who had mild COVID-19 (a few samples of this study predate the infection). Cell type and time point are not known. CDR3s include the opening cysteine and the closing phenylalanine or tryptophan. A D gene is named only where the DNA matches it firmly. The listing skips clone size in some rows; elsewhere it reads once, few, many or a size class.

V: TRBV20-1; size: -; J: TRBJ1-2; D: -; CDR3: CSAPRTANYGYTF; DNA: TGCAGTGCTCCCAGGACGGCGAACTATGGCTACACCTTC
V: TRBV7-8; size: few; J: TRBJ2-7; D: TRBD1; CDR3: CASSWGTGKAYEQYF; DNA: TGTGCCAGCAGCTGGGGGACAGGGAAAGCCTACGAGCAGTACTTC
V: TRBV7-9; size: many; J: TRBJ1-2; D: TRBD1; CDR3: CASSLPGQPYYTF; DNA: TGTGCCAGCAGCTTACCGGGACAGCCTTACTACACCTTC
V: TRBV12-3/TRBV12-4; size: many; J: TRBJ2-5; D: TRBD2; CDR3: CASSFGGEETQYF; DNA: TGTGCCAGCAGTTTTGGGGGGGAAGAGACCCAGTACTTC
V: TRBV2; size: -; J: TRBJ1-2; D: TRBD1; CDR3: CASRRDRKANYGYTF; DNA: TGTGCCAGCAGGAGGGACAGAAAAGCTAACTATGGCTACACCTTC
V: TRBV7-8; size: many; J: TRBJ1-1; D: -; CDR3: CASSPTINTEAFF; DNA: TGTGCCAGCAGCCCGACAATTAACACTGAAGCTTTCTTT
V: TRBV12-3/TRBV12-4; size: few; J: TRBJ1-2; D: TRBD1; CDR3: CASNRRGLGYGYTF; DNA: TGTGCCAGCAATAGAAGGGGGCTCGGCTATGGCTACACCTTC
V: TRBV6-2/TRBV6-3; size: -; J: TRBJ2-1; D: -; CDR3: CASKDSYPNYNEQFF; DNA: TGTGCCAGTAAAGACTCGTACCCAAACTACAATGAGCAGTTCTTC
V: TRBV29-1; size: many; J: TRBJ2-1; D: TRBD2; CDR3: CSAELAGVTNEQFF; DNA: TGCAGCGCCGAACTAGCGGGAGTGACGAATGAGCAGTTCTTC
V: TRBV5-1; size: many; J: TRBJ2-3; D: -; CDR3: CASSLGMVTDTQYF; DNA: TGCGCCAGCAGCTTGGGGATGGTCACAGATACGCAGTATTTT
V: TRBV3-1; size: many; J: TRBJ1-1; D: -; CDR3: CASSQHQAQGAEAFF; DNA: TGTGCCAGCAGCCAACACCAGGCCCAAGGGGCTGAAGCTTTCTTT
V: TRBV2; size: many; J: TRBJ1-4; D: TRBD1; CDR3: CASSEVGQTGGSEKLFF; DNA: TGTGCCAGCAGTGAAGTGGGTCAGACAGGGGGGAGTGAAAAACTGTTTTTT
V: TRBV18; size: many; J: TRBJ1-5; D: -; CDR3: CASSPENQPQHF; DNA: TGTGCCAGCTCACCAGAGAATCAGCCCCAGCATTTT
V: TRBV29-1; size: many; J: TRBJ1-1; D: -; CDR3: CSGGEGDTEAFF; DNA: TGCAGCGGGGGGGAAGGGGACACTGAAGCTTTCTTT